The 14 T cell receptor beta chains in this list originate from one sample, sequenced in a study of blood T cell repertoires in COVID-19. Profiled with immunoSEQ multiplex PCR; TCRdb holds only in-frame clones, not every one. Among about 100,000 clones listed, roughly 79% were seen once. The sequenced material came from peripheral blood. The receptors were sampled from a man aged 65 to 79 with active or convalescent COVID-19.

This clone has just a few counts. The chain couples TRBV7-2 to TRBJ2-3; D ambiguous. This CDR3 contains 13 residues. The V end was cut by 6 bases, the J end by 0 bases, with 7 bases between. Germline CDR1 SGHTA, CDR2 FQGNSA. CDR3 residues: CASREQSTDTQYF. DNA for the CDR3: TGTGCCAGCAGGGAACAGAGCACAGATACGCAGTATTTT. The full variable domain, its missing parts supplied by reference TRBV7-2 and TRBJ2-3, is GAGVSQSPSNKVTEKGKDVELRCDPISGHTALYWYRQSLGQGLEFLIYFQGNSAPDKSGLPSDRFSAERTGGSVSTLTIQRTQQEDSAVYLCASREQSTDTQYFGPGTRLTVL.

The chain links TRBV4-1 to TRBJ2-1; 16 bases map to TRBD2. CDR3 length equals 18 residues. V dropped 1 base and J dropped 8; count of bases not matched to a gene: 8. Germline values: CDR1 MGHRA, CDR2 YSYEKL. CDR3 sequence: CASSQARRGLAGGDEQFF. CDR3 in DNA: TGCGCCAGCAGCCAAGCCAGGCGGGGACTAGCGGGGGGGGATGAGCAGTTCTTC.

V gene TRBV25-1 combines with J gene TRBJ2-2; D ambiguous. Germline V gives CDR1 MGHDK, CDR2 SYGVNS. Trimming removed 4 bases at V and 6 bases at J, with 6 bases between. The CDR3 covers 12 residues. CDR3 sequence (DNA): TGTGCCAGCAGTGCAGGCCCCGGGGAGCTGTTTTTT. Protein: CASSAGPGELFF.

This clone was detected only a few times. The same CDR3 also results from other DNA sequences found in this sample. The genes are TRBV7-6 and TRBJ2-7; no definite D call. V lost 5 bases, J lost 0 bases, and 14 bases lay in between. The CDR3 has 15 amino acids. The germline V gene has CDR1 SGHVS and CDR2 FNYEAQ. Here the CDR3 DNA reads TGTGCCAGCAGCAAATCGACGGGTAGCTCCTACGAGCAGTACTTC. It translates to CASSKSTGSSYEQYF.

This clone came up many times. The V call is TRBV6-2 or TRBV6-3, the J call TRBJ2-1; 7 bases line up with TRBD1. The CDR3 loop spans 12 amino acids. Germline V lookup: CDR1 MNHEY, CDR2 SVGEGT. V lost 5 bases to trimming and J lost 9 bases; unmatched junction nucleotides: 4. The CDR3 spells CASSTGATEQFF. The CDR3 nucleotides read TGTGCCAGCAGTACAGGGGCTACTGAGCAGTTCTTC.

The chain uses TRBV3-1 (or the pseudogene TRBV3-2) and TRBJ2-1; D not resolved. This CDR3 spans 14 amino acids. Germline lookup yields CDR1 LGHDT and CDR2 YNNKEL (reference sequence). Trimming stripped 4 bases from V and 2 bases from J, with 9 bases between. CDR3 amino acids: CASSPYPTYNEQFF. In DNA form, the CDR3 reads TGTGCCAGCAGCCCCTATCCTACCTACAATGAGCAGTTCTTC.

The chain is built from TRBV25-1 and TRBJ2-2; TRBD1 aligns across 9 bases. CDR1 and CDR2 (germline): MGHDK, SYGVNS. The CDR3 totals 18 residues. V was clipped by 4 bases and J by 0 bases; unmatched bases: 9. In DNA form, the CDR3 reads TGTGCCAGCAGTGCCTTACCATGGGACAGGGCGAACACCGGGGAGCTGTTTTTT. Translated: CASSALPWDRANTGELFF.

This clone has a handful of counts. This rearrangement joins TRBV19 to TRBJ2-1; 8 bases are a match to TRBD2. The CDR3 is made up of 14 amino acids. Germline lookup yields CDR1 LNHDA and CDR2 SQIVND (reference sequence). The ends lost 4 bases at V and 7 bases at J; junction bases unmatched: 6. Here the CDR3 reads CASSKVLAGNEQFF. CDR3 in DNA: TGTGCCAGTAGTAAAGTTCTAGCGGGTAATGAGCAGTTCTTC.

The gene calls are TRBV5-6 and TRBJ2-1, with D possibly matching TRBD2 (6 bases). Between the trimmed V and J ends, which lost 2 bases and 7 bases, there was a span of 16 bases. The germline CDR1 and CDR2 sequences are SGHDT and YYEEEE. This CDR3 region has 15 residues. CDR3 nucleotides: TGTGCCAGCAGCTTCAGGAGGGCCGCGGCAAATGAGCAGTTCTTC. This gives the protein CASSFRRAAANEQFF.

The chain uses TRBV23-1 and TRBJ2-1; 8 nucleotides line up with TRBD2. TRBV23-1 is known as an ORF, though its function is uncertain. J was trimmed by 4 bases and V by 10 bases; bases with no gene match: 15. This CDR3 comprises 16 residues. The CDR3 DNA reads TGCGCCACTAGTAGCACGGGAGGGCCCCAATACAATGAGCAGTTCTTC. This sequence encodes CATSSTGGPQYNEQFF.

The rearrangement links TRBV15 to TRBJ2-1, with TRBD2 matching over 12 bases. The CDR3 loop spans 18 amino acids. Per germline, CDR1 LNHNV and CDR2 YYDKDF (reference sequence). V lost 0 bases, J lost 7 bases, and 10 bases stayed unmatched. The chain's CDR3 is CATSRDIPSGGVLNEQFF. The CDR3 DNA sequence: TGTGCCACCAGCAGAGATATCCCTAGCGGGGGGGTCTTGAATGAGCAGTTCTTC. Variable domain in full (rest from reference TRBV15 and TRBJ2-1): DAMVIQNPRYQVTQFGKPVTLSCSQTLNHNVMYWYQQKSSQAPKLLFHYYDKDFNNEADTPDNFQSRRPNTSFCFLDIRSPGLGDTAMYLCATSRDIPSGGVLNEQFFGPGTRLTVL.

The J gene is TRBJ1-2, the V gene TRBV4-2; D gene ambiguous. Germline-derived CDR1 and CDR2 are LGHNA and YNFKEQ. CDR3 length equals 14 residues. V gave up 3 bases and J gave up 5 bases, with 13 bases separating them. The CDR3 DNA is TGTGCCAGCAGCCAGGCGGGAGGGTGGTATGGCTACACCTTC. Its translation: CASSQAGGWYGYTF.

This clone showed up many times. The rearrangement uses TRBV11-2 and TRBJ1-3, with D possibly TRBD1 on 5 matching bases. CDR1 and CDR2 (germline): SGHAT, FQNNGV. The germline V and J ends were trimmed by 8 bases and 4 bases, with 12 bases remaining between them. The CDR3 loop spans 13 amino acids. CDR3 sequence reads: CASGHNTGNTIYF. CDR3 in DNA: TGTGCCAGCGGACACAACACCGGAAACACCATATATTTT.

V and J are TRBV12-5 and TRBJ1-4, with TRBD1 identical over 8 bases. Germline CDR1 reads LGHNT; CDR2 reads FRNRAP. The CDR3 is made up of 16 amino acids. Losses at the gene ends were 0 bases for V and 7 bases for J; bases not matched to a gene: 7. This CDR3 is CASGLVIQGAREKLFF. The CDR3 DNA reads as TGTGCTAGTGGTTTGGTAATTCAGGGGGCGCGTGAAAAACTGTTTTTT. The full variable domain, in which reference TRBV12-5 and TRBJ1-4 provide the parts outside the CDR3, is DARVTQTPRHKVTEMGQEVTMRCQPILGHNTVFWYRQTMMQGLELLAYFRNRAPLDDSGMPKDRFSAEMPDATLATLKIQPSEPRDSAVYFCASGLVIQGAREKLFFGSGTQLSVL.